This T cell receptor beta chain is from a study of T cells after yellow fever vaccination. Study at large: Some fractions had low cell numbers, and these were prepared with SMART-Seq v4 Ultra Low Input.

Germline assignment: CDR1 SQVTM and CDR2 ANQGSEA. Deletions cut 1 base from V and 7 bases from J, with 13 bases between. The CDR3 has 13 residues. TCRdb reprocessed the 5' RACE reads via MiXCR and lists one record per CDR3 protein. The sample includes a few hundred thousand distinct CDR3 sequences, 4% to 5.5% of them seen just once. Sample: PBMCs, taken 15 days after the yellow fever booster vaccination. The chain carries TRBV29-1 and TRBJ1-1; D is unresolved. The sequence was obtained from a man younger than 30 who received the YFV17D yellow fever vaccine. This CDR3 reads CSVEVLAAHEAFF. The CDR3 coding sequence is TGCAGCGTTGAAGTCTTGGCAGCCCATGAAGCTTTCTTT.